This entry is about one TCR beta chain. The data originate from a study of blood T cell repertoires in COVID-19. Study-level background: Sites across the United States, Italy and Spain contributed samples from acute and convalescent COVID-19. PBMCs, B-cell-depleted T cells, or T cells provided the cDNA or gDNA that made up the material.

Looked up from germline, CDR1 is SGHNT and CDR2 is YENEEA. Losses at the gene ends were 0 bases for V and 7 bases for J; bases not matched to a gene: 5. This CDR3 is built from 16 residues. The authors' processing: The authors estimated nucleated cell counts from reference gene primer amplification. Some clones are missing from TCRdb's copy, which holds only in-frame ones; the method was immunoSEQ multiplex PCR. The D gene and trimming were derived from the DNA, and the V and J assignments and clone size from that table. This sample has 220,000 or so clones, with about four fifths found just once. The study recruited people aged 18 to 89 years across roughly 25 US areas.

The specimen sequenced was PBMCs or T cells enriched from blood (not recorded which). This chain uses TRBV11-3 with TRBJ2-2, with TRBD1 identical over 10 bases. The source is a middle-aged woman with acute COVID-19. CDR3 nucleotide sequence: TGTGCCAGCAGCTTAGACGGACAGGGGGAAATCGGGGAGCTGTTTTTT. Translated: CASSLDGQGEIGELFF.